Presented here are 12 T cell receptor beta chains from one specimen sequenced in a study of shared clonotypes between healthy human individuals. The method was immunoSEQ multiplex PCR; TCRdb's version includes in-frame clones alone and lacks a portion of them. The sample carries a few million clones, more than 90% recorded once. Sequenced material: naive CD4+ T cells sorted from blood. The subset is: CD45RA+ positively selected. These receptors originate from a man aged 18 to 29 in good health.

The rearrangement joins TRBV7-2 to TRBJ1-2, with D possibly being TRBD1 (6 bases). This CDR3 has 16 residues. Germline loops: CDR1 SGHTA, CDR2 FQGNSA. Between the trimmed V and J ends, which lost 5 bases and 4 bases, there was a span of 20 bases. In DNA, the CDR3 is TGTGCCAGCAGCCCAAGGGAGGGCAGGGGAAGCTATGGCTACACCTTC. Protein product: CASSPREGRGSYGYTF. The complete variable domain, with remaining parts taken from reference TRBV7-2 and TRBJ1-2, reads GAGVSQSPSNKVTEKGKDVELRCDPISGHTALYWYRQSLGQGLEFLIYFQGNSAPDKSGLPSDRFSAERTGGSVSTLTIQRTQQEDSAVYLCASSPREGRGSYGYTFGSGTRLTVV.

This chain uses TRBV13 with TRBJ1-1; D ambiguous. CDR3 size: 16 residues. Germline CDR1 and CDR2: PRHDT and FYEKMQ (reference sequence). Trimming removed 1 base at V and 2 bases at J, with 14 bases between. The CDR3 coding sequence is TGTGCCAGCAGCTTAGTTCAGTGGCCGGCTAACACTGAAGCTTTCTTT. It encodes CASSLVQWPANTEAFF.

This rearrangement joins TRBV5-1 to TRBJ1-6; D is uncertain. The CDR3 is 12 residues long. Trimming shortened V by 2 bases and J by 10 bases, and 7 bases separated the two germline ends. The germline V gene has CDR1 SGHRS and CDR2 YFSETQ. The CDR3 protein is CASSFNSSPLHF. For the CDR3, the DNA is TGCGCCAGCAGCTTTAATTCCTCACCCCTCCACTTT.

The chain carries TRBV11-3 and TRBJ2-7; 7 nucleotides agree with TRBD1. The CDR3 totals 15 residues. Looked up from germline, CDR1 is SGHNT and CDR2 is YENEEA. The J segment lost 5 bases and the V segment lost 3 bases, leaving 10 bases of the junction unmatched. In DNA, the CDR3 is TGTGCCAGCAGCTTTAAGGGGGCCGATGTCCACGAGCAGTACTTC. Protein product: CASSFKGADVHEQYF.

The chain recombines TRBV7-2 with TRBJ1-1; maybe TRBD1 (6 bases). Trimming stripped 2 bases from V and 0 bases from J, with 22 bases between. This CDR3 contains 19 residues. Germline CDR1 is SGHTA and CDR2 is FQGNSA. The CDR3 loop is CASSLRWGPSHRMNTEAFF. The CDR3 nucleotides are TGTGCCAGCAGCTTAAGATGGGGGCCATCTCACCGAATGAACACTGAAGCTTTCTTT.

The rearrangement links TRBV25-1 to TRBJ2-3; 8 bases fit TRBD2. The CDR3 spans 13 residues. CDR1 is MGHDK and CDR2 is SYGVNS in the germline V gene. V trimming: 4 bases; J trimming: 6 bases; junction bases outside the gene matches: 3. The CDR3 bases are TGTGCCAGCAGTGTGACTAGCGTCGATACGCAGTATTTT. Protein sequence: CASSVTSVDTQYF.

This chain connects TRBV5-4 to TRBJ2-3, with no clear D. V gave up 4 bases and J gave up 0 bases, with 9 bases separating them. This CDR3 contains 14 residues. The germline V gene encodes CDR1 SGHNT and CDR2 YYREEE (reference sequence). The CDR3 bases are TGTGCCAGCAGCAACTCTATGAGCACAGATACGCAGTATTTT. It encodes CASSNSMSTDTQYF.

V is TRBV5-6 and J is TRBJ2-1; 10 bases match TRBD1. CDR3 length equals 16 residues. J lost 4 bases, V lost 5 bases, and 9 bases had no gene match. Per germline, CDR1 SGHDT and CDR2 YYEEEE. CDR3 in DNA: TGTGCCAGCAGAGGCACAGGACAGGGGGGTTACAATGAGCAGTTCTTC. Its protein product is CASRGTGQGGYNEQFF.

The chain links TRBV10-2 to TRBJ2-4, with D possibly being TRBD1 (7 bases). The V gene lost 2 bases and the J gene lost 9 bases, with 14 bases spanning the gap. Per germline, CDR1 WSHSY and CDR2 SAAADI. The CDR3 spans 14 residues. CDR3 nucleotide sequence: TGCGCCAGCAGTGAGGCAGGGGGGTCAAGCATTCAGTACTTC. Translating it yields CASSEAGGSSIQYF.

This chain's CDR3 is CAWTGTGSYNEQFF. Here the CDR3 DNA reads TGTGCCTGGACCGGGACAGGGTCGTACAATGAGCAGTTCTTC. The rearrangement uses TRBV30 and TRBJ2-1; the match to TRBD1 covers 9 bases. Per germline, CDR1 GTSNPN and CDR2 SVGIG (reference sequence). The CDR3 has 14 residues. Trimming removed 4 bases from V and 4 bases from J; junction bases left unmatched: 5.

CDR3 coding DNA: TGTGCCAGCAGCGTAGGAGGGGCGCAAATTGGAAACACCATATATTTT. Amino acid sequence: CASSVGGAQIGNTIYF. This chain joins TRBV9 and TRBJ1-3; D perhaps matches TRBD1 (5 bases). With 0 bases removed from V and 3 bases from J, the gap between germline ends came to 13 bases. This CDR3 region has 16 residues. Germline V CDR1 and CDR2: SGDLS, YYNGEE. The full variable domain, completed using reference TRBV9 and TRBJ1-3, is DSGVTQTPKHLITATGQRVTLRCSPRSGDLSVYWYQQSLDQGLQFLIQYYNGEERAKGNILERFSAQQFPDLHSELNLSSLELGDSALYFCASSVGGAQIGNTIYFGEGSWLTVV.

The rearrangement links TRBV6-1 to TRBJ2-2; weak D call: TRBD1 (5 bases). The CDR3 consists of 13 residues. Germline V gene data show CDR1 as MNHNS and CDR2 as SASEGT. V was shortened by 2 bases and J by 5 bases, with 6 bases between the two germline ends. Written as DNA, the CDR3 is TGTGCCAGCAGTGAAAAGGGGACCGGGGAGCTGTTTTTT. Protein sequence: CASSEKGTGELFF.